The 27 T cell receptor beta chains given below trace back to one sample, sequenced in a study of human T cells and chemical hapten exposure. TCRdb reprocessed the 5' RACE reads via MiXCR and lists one record per CDR3 protein. The table includes tens of thousands of distinct CDR3 sequences, 7.7% detected once. Extraction yielded total RNA from whole blood (unfractionated). These TCRs come from a male donor in good health.

This clonotype was counted ten times or more. This chain links TRBV18 with TRBJ1-4; maybe TRBD1 (6 bases). Trimming took 1 base from V and 12 from J, leaving 27 bases between them. The CDR3 runs 18 residues. Germline V gene lookup returns CDR1 KGHSH and CDR2 LQKENI. CDR3 DNA: TGTGCCAGCTCACCACTTCCCGCAGGGGCGGGTAGGAAATATGAACTGTTTTTT. Its translation is CASSPLPAGAGRKYELFF.

This clonotype has a handful of counts. CDR3 DNA sequence: TGCAGCGTTGAAGGGGGGCTTGGGACTGAAGCTTTCTTT. The encoded protein is CSVEGGLGTEAFF. The chain joins TRBV29-1 to TRBJ1-1; perhaps TRBD1 as D (6 bases). The V end was cut by 1 base, the J end by 5 bases, with 11 bases between. The CDR3 length is 13 residues. The germline V gene encodes CDR1 SQVTM and CDR2 ANQGSEA.

This clonotype was counted a few times. The V and J genes are TRBV7-8 and TRBJ1-5; D remains unclear. CDR1 is SGHVS, CDR2 FQNEAQ, per germline. Deletions cut 0 bases from V and 0 bases from J, with 12 bases between. The CDR3 contains 17 residues. The CDR3 DNA reads as TGTGCCAGCAGCTTAGCGAAAGGAGAATATAGCAATCAGCCCCAGCATTTT. Translation gives CASSLAKGEYSNQPQHF.

The gene calls are TRBV4-3 and TRBJ2-7; TRBD2 is a possible D gene (7 bases). The length of the CDR3 is 15 residues. CDR1 and CDR2 from the germline V gene are LGHNA and YSLEER. V was shortened by 0 bases and J by 4 bases, with 13 bases between the two germline ends. Written as DNA, the CDR3 is TGCGCCAGCAGCCAAGAACGGGGGGCGGGTTACGAGCAGTACTTC. Its translation: CASSQERGAGYEQYF.

The chain combines TRBV11-2 with TRBJ2-1; TRBD2 agrees at 7 bases. This CDR3 contains 16 residues. Germline V gene lookup returns CDR1 SGHAT and CDR2 FQNNGV. With V trimmed by 2 bases and J by 1 base, 5 bases remained unmatched. Here the CDR3 DNA reads TGTGCCAGCAGCTTACTCGCGGGAGCGTCCTACAATGAGCAGTTCTTC. Its protein product is CASSLLAGASYNEQFF.

This clonotype was detected a few times. V and J are TRBV7-6 and TRBJ2-1; the D gene could be TRBD1 or TRBD2 (5 bases each). This CDR3 has 16 residues. Germline V gene sequence: CDR1 SGHVS, CDR2 FNYEAQ. V lost 3 bases and J 0 bases, leaving 12 bases between the germline ends. In DNA, the CDR3 is TGTGCCAGCAGCTTGGGGACGGGGCGCTCCTACAATGAGCAGTTCTTC. Protein: CASSLGTGRSYNEQFF.

This chain uses TRBV15 with TRBJ1-4; D is unresolved. V gave up 1 base and J gave up 6 bases, with 6 bases separating them. Germline-derived CDR1 and CDR2 are LNHNV and YYDKDF (reference sequence). The CDR3 is 13 amino acids. The CDR3 is CATSRVGYEKLFF. Written as DNA, the CDR3 is TGTGCCACCAGCAGAGTAGGGTATGAAAAACTGTTTTTT.

Many counts were recorded for this clonotype. The rearrangement links TRBV6-2 or TRBV6-3 to TRBJ1-5, with D tentatively TRBD1 (6 bases). Germline assignment: CDR1 MNHEY and CDR2 SVGEGT. Trimming took off 7 bases at V and 7 bases at J, with 17 bases between the two ends. This CDR3 has 14 amino acids. This chain's CDR3 is CASTSLGGPQPQHF. CDR3 DNA sequence: TGTGCCAGCACTTCCCTTGGGGGCCCACAGCCCCAGCATTTT.

This clonotype was counted ten times or more. J is TRBJ2-1 and V is TRBV20-1; the match to TRBD2 covers 9 bases. Trimming at V came to 5 bases and at J to 9 bases, leaving 14 bases not matched to a gene. Germline CDR1 and CDR2: DFQATT and SNEGSKA (reference sequence). The CDR3 length is 15 residues. The CDR3 here is CSASPRGGGAFEQFF. CDR3 nucleotide sequence: TGCAGTGCTTCTCCCCGAGGCGGGGGGGCATTTGAGCAGTTCTTC.

This clonotype has ten or more counts. The chain combines TRBV20-1 with TRBJ2-5; TRBD1 aligns across 7 bases. CDR3 length: 14 amino acids. J was trimmed by 2 bases and V by 3 bases; bases with no gene match: 6. In germline, CDR1 is DFQATT, CDR2 SNEGSKA (reference sequence). The CDR3 protein is CSASPGTEQETQYF. DNA of the CDR3: TGCAGTGCTAGTCCCGGGACAGAACAAGAGACCCAGTACTTC.

The sample holds a few counts of this clonotype. The chain combines TRBV20-1 with TRBJ2-1, with 12 bases lining up with TRBD2. Germline CDR1 and CDR2: DFQATT and SNEGSKA (reference sequence). This CDR3 has 18 residues. Trimming cost V 1 base and J 0 bases; bases outside gene matches: 7. CDR3 DNA sequence: TGCAGTGCTAGAGGTCTAGCGGGGGGGACAAGCTCCTACAATGAGCAGTTCTTC. This sequence encodes CSARGLAGGTSSYNEQFF.

This clonotype appeared many times. The genes are TRBV7-2 and TRBJ2-5, with 10 nucleotides matching TRBD2. Germline V CDR1 and CDR2: SGHTA, FQGNSA. The V gene end was trimmed by 2 bases and the J gene end by 3 bases; junction bases not matched to a gene: 9. This CDR3 is built from 17 residues. CDR3 protein: CASSLRVAGGPKETQYF. CDR3 bases: TGTGCCAGCAGCTTACGGGTAGCGGGGGGTCCAAAAGAGACCCAGTACTTC.

This clonotype has a count of ten or more. The chain is built from TRBV19 and TRBJ2-1; D is perhaps TRBD1 (6 bases). Germline loops: CDR1 LNHDA, CDR2 SQIVND (reference sequence). CDR3 length: 12 residues. V lost 4 bases, J lost 7 bases, and 8 bases lay in between. CDR3 DNA: TGTGCCAGTAGTAAAAGGGGGAATGAGCAGTTCTTC. This gives the protein CASSKRGNEQFF.

This clonotype was observed a few times. The rearrangement uses TRBV27 and TRBJ2-3; D call uncertain. V gave up 4 bases and J gave up 2 bases, with 7 bases separating them. Germline-derived CDR1 and CDR2 are MNHEY and SMNVEV (reference sequence). The CDR3 is 13 amino acids. The CDR3 DNA follows: TGTGCCAGCAGTTATAGTATCACAGATACGCAGTATTTT. Its protein is CASSYSITDTQYF.

This chain links TRBV29-1 with TRBJ1-1; a possible D gene is TRBD1 (5 bases). CDR1 and CDR2 (germline): SQVTM, ANQGSEA. The CDR3 sequence is 15 residues long. V dropped 0 bases and J dropped 5 bases, with 16 bases sitting between them. The CDR3 region is CSVEDVRFWGTEAFF. CDR3 nucleotide sequence: TGCAGCGTTGAAGATGTACGCTTCTGGGGGACTGAAGCTTTCTTT. The full variable domain, with the rest looked up from reference TRBV29-1 and TRBJ1-1, is SAVISQKPSRDICQRGTSLTIQCQVDSQVTMMFWYRQQPGQSLTLIATANQGSEATYESGFVIDKFPISRPNLTFSTLTVSNMSPEDSSIYLCSVEDVRFWGTEAFFGQGTRLTVV.

This clonotype turned up a few times. V is TRBV12-3 or TRBV12-4 and J is TRBJ2-7; 9 positions agree with TRBD1. This CDR3 has 13 residues. After removal of 4 bases from V and 5 bases from J, the junction contained 3 bases not matched to a gene. Here the CDR3 DNA reads TGTGCCAGCAGTTCAACAGGGGGCCACGAGCAGTACTTC. This codes for CASSSTGGHEQYF.

This clonotype was counted a single time. Relative to the germline gene, one junction end is altered; a read error may explain this. V and J are TRBV5-6 and TRBJ2-3; 10 nucleotides align to TRBD2. This CDR3 has 15 amino acids. The germline V gene has CDR1 SGHDT and CDR2 YYEEEE. The CDR3 loop reads CAGSWGTSERDTQYF. The DNA of the CDR3 is TGTGCCGGCAGCTGGGGGACTAGCGAGCGAGATACGCAGTATTTT.

The rearrangement links TRBV5-1 to TRBJ2-3; 7 bases fit TRBD2. The CDR3 totals 15 residues. J gave up 2 bases and V 5 bases, and 8 bases lay outside the gene matches. Per germline, CDR1 SGHRS and CDR2 YFSETQ. As DNA, the CDR3 is TGCGCCAGCAGGCCGCAGCGGGGAGTCACAGATACGCAGTATTTT. It yields the protein CASRPQRGVTDTQYF.

This clonotype has ten or more counts. The rearrangement joins TRBV12-3 or TRBV12-4 to TRBJ2-1; tentatively, D is TRBD1 (6 bases). The CDR3 runs to 13 residues. V was clipped by 7 bases and J by 2 bases, with 9 bases between them. CDR3 residues: CASTQGTYNEQFF. Written as DNA, the CDR3 is TGTGCCAGCACCCAGGGGACCTACAATGAGCAGTTCTTC.

The V gene is TRBV20-1, the J gene TRBJ1-4; a possible D gene is TRBD1 (6 bases). CDR1 and CDR2 from the germline V gene are DFQATT and SNEGSKA (reference sequence). The CDR3 runs to 14 residues. Trimming removed 0 bases from V and 5 bases from J, with 10 bases in between. The CDR3 DNA reads as TGCAGTGCTAGAGATGGGGGGCGAAATGAAAAACTGTTTTTT. The encoded protein is CSARDGGRNEKLFF.

J is TRBJ1-5 and V is TRBV5-1, with 8 bases matching TRBD1. Germline V gives CDR1 SGHRS, CDR2 YFSETQ. The CDR3 is made up of 17 amino acids. The trim removed 2 bases at V and 0 bases at J, leaving 7 bases unmatched. CDR3 nucleotide sequence: TGCGCCAGCAGCTTTGGAGGGACAGGCGATAGCAATCAGCCCCAGCATTTT. It specifies CASSFGGTGDSNQPQHF.

This clonotype was seen ten or more times. The chain links TRBV29-1 to TRBJ2-1; 7 bases fit TRBD1. Germline CDR1 and CDR2: SQVTM and ANQGSEA. The CDR3 runs to 13 residues. The V and J ends lost 7 bases and 4 bases, in that order; junction bases with no gene match: 7. The CDR3 loop is CSGRTGTYNEQFF. CDR3 sequence (DNA): TGCAGCGGACGGACAGGAACGTACAATGAGCAGTTCTTC.

This clonotype was seen a few times. Written as DNA, the CDR3 is TGTGCCAGCAGGGGGGGAATCGGCACCTACAATGAGCAGTTCTTC. This gives the protein CASRGGIGTYNEQFF. V is TRBV6-2 or TRBV6-3 and J is TRBJ2-1; perhaps TRBD2 as D (6 bases). Between the trimmed V and J ends, which lost 6 bases and 2 bases, there was a span of 14 bases. Germline CDR1 and CDR2: MNHEY and SVGEGT. This CDR3 is built from 15 residues.

Comment on this clonotype: It may be a read error: a sequence one base away is much more abundant. The genes are TRBV28 and TRBJ1-4; D not resolved. The V end lost 7 bases, the J end lost 0 bases, and 15 bases lay between the germline ends. Per the germline V gene, CDR1 is MDHEN and CDR2 is SYDVKM. This CDR3 is 16 amino acids long. CDR3 DNA: TGTGCCAGCATAGGAGGGCGTACCGCAACTAATGAAAAACTGTTTTTT. As protein: CASIGGRTATNEKLFF. Full variable domain (remainder filled in from reference TRBV28 and TRBJ1-4): DVKVTQSSRYLVKRTGEKVFLECVQDMDHENMFWYRQDPGLGLRLIYFSYDVKMKEKGDIPEGYSVSREKKERFSLILESASTNQTSMYLCASIGGRTATNEKLFFGSGTQLSVL.

This clonotype was found a few times. V gene TRBV20-1 combines with J gene TRBJ2-7, with D maybe TRBD2 (6 bases). Germline V gene lookup returns CDR1 DFQATT and CDR2 SNEGSKA (reference sequence). The CDR3 is 14 amino acids. Trimming stripped 4 bases from V and 0 bases from J, with 13 bases between. The CDR3 DNA reads as TGCAGTGCTACGGAGTACGGGAGCTCCTACGAGCAGTACTTC. Residues: CSATEYGSSYEQYF.

This clonotype has at least ten counts. The chain links TRBV6-2 or TRBV6-3 to TRBJ2-1; 8 positions match TRBD1. The CDR3 totals 16 residues. V was pared by 7 bases and J by 6 bases, with 14 bases of the junction left unmatched. Germline V CDR1 and CDR2: MNHEY, SVGEGT. The CDR3 DNA reads as TGTGCCAGCACGTCCCCGGACAGGGCACGGGCCAATGAGCAGTTCTTC. It translates to CASTSPDRARANEQFF.

This clonotype was seen many times. The chain carries TRBV11-3 and TRBJ2-1, with TRBD1 matching 7 bases. The J segment lost 8 bases and the V segment lost 5 bases, leaving 3 bases of the junction unmatched. CDR3 length: 12 residues. Germline V lookup: CDR1 SGHNT, CDR2 YENEEA. The CDR3 protein is CASSRGPDEQFF. The CDR3 nucleotides read TGTGCCAGCAGCAGGGGGCCGGATGAGCAGTTCTTC.